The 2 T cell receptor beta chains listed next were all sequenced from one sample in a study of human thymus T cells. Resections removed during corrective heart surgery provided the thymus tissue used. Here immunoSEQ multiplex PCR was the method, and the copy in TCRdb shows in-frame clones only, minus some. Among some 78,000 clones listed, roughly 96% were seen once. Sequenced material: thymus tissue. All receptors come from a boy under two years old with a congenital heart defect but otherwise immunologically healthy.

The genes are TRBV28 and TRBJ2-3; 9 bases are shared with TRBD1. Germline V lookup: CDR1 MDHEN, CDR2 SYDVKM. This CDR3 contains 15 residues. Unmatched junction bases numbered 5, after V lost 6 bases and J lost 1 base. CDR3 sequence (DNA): TGTGCCAGCAGGTACAGGGGGCCCCGCACAGATACGCAGTATTTT. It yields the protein CASRYRGPRTDTQYF.

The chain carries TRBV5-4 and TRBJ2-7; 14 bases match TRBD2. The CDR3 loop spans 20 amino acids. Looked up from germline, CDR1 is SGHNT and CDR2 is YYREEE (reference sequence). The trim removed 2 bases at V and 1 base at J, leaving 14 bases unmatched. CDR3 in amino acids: CASSFDEGTSGGLPSYEQYF. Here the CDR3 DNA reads TGTGCCAGCAGCTTTGACGAAGGGACTAGCGGGGGCCTACCATCCTACGAGCAGTACTTC.